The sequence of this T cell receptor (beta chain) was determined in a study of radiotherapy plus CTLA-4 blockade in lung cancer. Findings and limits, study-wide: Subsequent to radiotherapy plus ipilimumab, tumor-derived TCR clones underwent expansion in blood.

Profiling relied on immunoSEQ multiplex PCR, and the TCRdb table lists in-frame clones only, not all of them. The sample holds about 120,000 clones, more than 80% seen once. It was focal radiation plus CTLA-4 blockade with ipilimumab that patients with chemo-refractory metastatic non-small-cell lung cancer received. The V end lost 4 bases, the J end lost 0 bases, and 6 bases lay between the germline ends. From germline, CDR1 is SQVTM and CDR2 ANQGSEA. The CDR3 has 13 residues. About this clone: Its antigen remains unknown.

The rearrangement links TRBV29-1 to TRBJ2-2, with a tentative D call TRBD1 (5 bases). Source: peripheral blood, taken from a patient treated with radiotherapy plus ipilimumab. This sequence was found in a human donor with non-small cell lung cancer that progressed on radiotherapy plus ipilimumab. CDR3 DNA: TGCAGCGTTGTCAGGGCGAACACCGGGGAGCTGTTTTTT. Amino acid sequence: CSVVRANTGELFF.